The 6 T cell receptor beta chains below come from one sample, sequenced in a study of CD8+ T cells in alopecia areata. cDNA prepared by RNA extraction and subsequent reverse transcription served as the template for sequencing. TCRdb's copy holds only in-frame clones and misses some; the assay was immunoSEQ multiplex PCR. The sample lists 160,000 or so clones, around 50% occurring once. The sample in question was CD8+ T cells sorted from blood, obtained at week 0. The receptors here all came from a human donor with alopecia areata.

Only a few counts were recorded for this clone. The rearrangement joins TRBV13 to TRBJ2-7, with TRBD1 matching 10 bases. Looked up from germline, CDR1 is PRHDT and CDR2 is FYEKMQ (reference sequence). After removal of 5 bases from V and 4 bases from J, the junction contained 5 bases not matched to a gene. The length of the CDR3 is 14 residues. CDR3 sequence: CASSPGTGVYEQYF. CDR3 in DNA: TGTGCCAGCAGCCCCGGGACAGGGGTTTACGAGCAGTACTTC.

This clone appeared a few times. This sequence joins TRBV7-2 and TRBJ1-6; no firm D call. The germline CDR1 and CDR2 sequences are SGHTA and FQGNSA. The V end lost 7 bases, the J end lost 14 bases, and 18 bases lay between the germline ends. The CDR3 spans 13 residues. Written as DNA, the CDR3 is TGTGCCAGCAACAAAATAAACCCGGTAGCCCTCCACTTT. Translated: CASNKINPVALHF.

Only a few counts were recorded for this clone. The V and J genes are TRBV29-1 and TRBJ2-7; 9 bases are shared with TRBD1. The CDR3 has 12 residues. V lost 5 bases and J lost 6; bases outside the gene matches: 5. Germline loops: CDR1 SQVTM, CDR2 ANQGSEA. The CDR3 reads CSVKDRGGEQYF. DNA for the CDR3: TGCAGCGTTAAGGACAGGGGAGGCGAGCAGTACTTC.

V gene TRBV10-1 combines with J gene TRBJ1-1; possible D gene TRBD1, 6 bases. Germline V lookup: CDR1 WNHNN, CDR2 SYGVQD (reference sequence). Trimming removed 1 base from V and 5 bases from J, with 11 bases in between. This CDR3 has 14 amino acids. CDR3 region: CASSEYRENTEAFF. DNA for the CDR3: TGCGCCAGCAGTGAGTACAGGGAGAATACTGAAGCTTTCTTT.

The CDR3 sequence: CATSRDRQGGLTEAFF. CDR3 DNA: TGTGCCACCAGCAGAGATCGGCAGGGGGGCCTCACTGAAGCTTTCTTT. J is TRBJ1-1 and V is TRBV15, with 7 bases identical to TRBD1. V lost 0 bases to trimming and J lost 4 bases; unmatched junction nucleotides: 8. The CDR3 totals 16 residues. Germline CDR1 reads LNHNV; CDR2 reads YYDKDF (reference sequence).

The genes are TRBV19 and TRBJ2-1, with a weak D call TRBD1 (5 bases). Trimming removed 8 bases at V and 9 bases at J, with 17 bases between. Germline V lookup: CDR1 LNHDA, CDR2 SQIVND (reference sequence). The CDR3 sequence is 13 residues long. Written as DNA, the CDR3 is TGTGCCAGTGCAGGGATCCCTGCCCGTGAGCAGTTCTTC. It yields the protein CASAGIPAREQFF.